A selection of T cell receptor beta chains follows, all from one sample in a study of graft-versus-host responses after intestinal transplantation. Sequenced by immunoSEQ multiplex PCR; TCRdb stores in-frame clones only, minus some. The data hold under 100,000 clones, with under 95% observed a single time. No cognate antigen is known for these TCRs. The source was unstimulated CD8+ T cells sorted from spleen or lymph node cells, collected before transplant. These receptors came from a human donor who was the organ donor for an intestinal transplant. Each CDR3 is given with its conserved first and last residue. The D gene is left open where the match is weak. The size of a clone is reported for some rows only, either as once, few or many, or as a class for expanded clones.

cdr3_length: 17; clone_size: once; v_call: TRBV12-5; d_call: TRBD1; j_call: TRBJ2-2; cdr3_nt: TGTGCTAGTGGGATCCCCGGGACAGGGATCGGAAGAGGGGAGCTGTTTTTT; cdr3_aa: CASGIPGTGIGRGELFF
cdr3_length: 13; clone_size: .; v_call: TRBV9; d_call: TRBD1; j_call: TRBJ2-3; cdr3_nt: TGTGCCAGCAGCCCTTCAGGGGGAGATACGCAGTATTTT; cdr3_aa: CASSPSGGDTQYF
cdr3_length: 14; clone_size: once; v_call: TRBV5-1; d_call: .; j_call: TRBJ1-2; cdr3_nt: TGCGCCAGCAGCTCCGGGACAATGAACTATGGCTACACCTTC; cdr3_aa: CASSSGTMNYGYTF
cdr3_length: 13; clone_size: .; v_call: TRBV6-1; d_call: .; j_call: TRBJ2-7; cdr3_nt: TGTGCCAGCTCCCCCGGACAGACCTACGAGCAGTACTTC; cdr3_aa: CASSPGQTYEQYF
cdr3_length: 15; clone_size: .; v_call: TRBV5-6; d_call: TRBD2; j_call: TRBJ2-7; cdr3_nt: TGTGCCAGCAGCGTGGGGACCCCGGGGGGCTACGAGCAGTACTTC; cdr3_aa: CASSVGTPGGYEQYF
cdr3_length: 14; clone_size: .; v_call: TRBV9; d_call: TRBD2; j_call: TRBJ2-3; cdr3_nt: TGTGCCAGCAGCGCGGAGCGGGGGGGTCGTACGCAGTATTTT; cdr3_aa: CASSAERGGRTQYF
cdr3_length: 15; clone_size: .; v_call: TRBV9; d_call: TRBD2; j_call: TRBJ2-3; cdr3_nt: TGTGCCAGCAGCGTAGCGGGGGGGCGGACAGATACGCAGTATTTT; cdr3_aa: CASSVAGGRTDTQYF
cdr3_length: 14; clone_size: .; v_call: TRBV18; d_call: .; j_call: TRBJ1-2; cdr3_nt: TGTGCCAGCTCACCACCACAGGCCAACTATGGCTACACCTTC; cdr3_aa: CASSPPQANYGYTF
cdr3_length: 19; clone_size: few; v_call: TRBV5-6; d_call: .; j_call: TRBJ2-6; cdr3_nt: TGTGCCAGCAGCTTGGCAAAGGGGAGGTCCTCTCTGTGGGCCAACGTCCTGACTTTC; cdr3_aa: CASSLAKGRSSLWANVLTF
cdr3_length: 16; clone_size: .; v_call: TRBV2; d_call: TRBD2; j_call: TRBJ2-3; cdr3_nt: TGTGCCAGCCTCTGGGGGCTAGCGGGTAGCACAGATACGCAGTATTTT; cdr3_aa: CASLWGLAGSTDTQYF
cdr3_length: 15; clone_size: .; v_call: TRBV30; d_call: TRBD2; j_call: TRBJ2-1; cdr3_nt: TGTGCCGGCACTAGCGGGGGCACCTCCTACAATGAGCAGTTCTTC; cdr3_aa: CAGTSGGTSYNEQFF
cdr3_length: 20; clone_size: .; v_call: TRBV19; d_call: .; j_call: TRBJ2-7; cdr3_nt: TGTGCCAGTAGTATAACCCCGATGGGCCGGGAGAATGGGTTCGGCTACGAGCAGTACTTC; cdr3_aa: CASSITPMGRENGFGYEQYF
cdr3_length: 17; clone_size: .; v_call: TRBV4-1; d_call: TRBD1; j_call: TRBJ2-7; cdr3_nt: TGCGCCAGCAGCCAAGAGGTTATAGGACAGGGCATATACGAGCAGTACTTC; cdr3_aa: CASSQEVIGQGIYEQYF
cdr3_length: 14; clone_size: .; v_call: TRBV19; d_call: .; j_call: TRBJ1-1; cdr3_nt: TGTGCCAGTAGTATAGCCACAGTGAACACTGAAGCTTTCTTT; cdr3_aa: CASSIATVNTEAFF
cdr3_length: 14; clone_size: .; v_call: TRBV19; d_call: .; j_call: TRBJ1-5; cdr3_nt: TGTGCCAGTAGTATGTCGGGGAGCGGGCAGCCCCAGCATTTT; cdr3_aa: CASSMSGSGQPQHF
cdr3_length: 18; clone_size: .; v_call: TRBV5-1; d_call: TRBD2; j_call: TRBJ2-7; cdr3_nt: TGCGCCAGCAGCTTTGGGACTAGCGGGTCACGCCCTTCCTACGAGCAGTACTTC; cdr3_aa: CASSFGTSGSRPSYEQYF
cdr3_length: 15; clone_size: .; v_call: TRBV29-1; d_call: TRBD2; j_call: TRBJ2-7; cdr3_nt: TGCAGCGTTCATGGGACTAGCGGGGGAACCTACGAGCAGTACTTC; cdr3_aa: CSVHGTSGGTYEQYF
cdr3_length: 15; clone_size: .; v_call: TRBV6-5; d_call: TRBD2; j_call: TRBJ2-1; cdr3_nt: TGTGCCAGCAGTTACTCCGGGACTAGCGACGATGAGCAGTTCTTC; cdr3_aa: CASSYSGTSDDEQFF
cdr3_length: 14; clone_size: few; v_call: TRBV27; d_call: .; j_call: TRBJ2-5; cdr3_nt: TGTGCCAGCAGTTTCTGGGGGCTCGGTGAGACCCAGTACTTC; cdr3_aa: CASSFWGLGETQYF
cdr3_length: 16; clone_size: .; v_call: TRBV7-9; d_call: TRBD1; j_call: TRBJ1-4; cdr3_nt: TGTGCCAGCAGCGGGACAGACAAGACAACTAATGAAAAACTGTTTTTT; cdr3_aa: CASSGTDKTTNEKLFF
cdr3_length: 11; clone_size: .; v_call: TRBV10-3; d_call: .; j_call: TRBJ1-3; cdr3_nt: TGTGCCTCAACGGGGGGAAACACCATATATTTT; cdr3_aa: CASTGGNTIYF